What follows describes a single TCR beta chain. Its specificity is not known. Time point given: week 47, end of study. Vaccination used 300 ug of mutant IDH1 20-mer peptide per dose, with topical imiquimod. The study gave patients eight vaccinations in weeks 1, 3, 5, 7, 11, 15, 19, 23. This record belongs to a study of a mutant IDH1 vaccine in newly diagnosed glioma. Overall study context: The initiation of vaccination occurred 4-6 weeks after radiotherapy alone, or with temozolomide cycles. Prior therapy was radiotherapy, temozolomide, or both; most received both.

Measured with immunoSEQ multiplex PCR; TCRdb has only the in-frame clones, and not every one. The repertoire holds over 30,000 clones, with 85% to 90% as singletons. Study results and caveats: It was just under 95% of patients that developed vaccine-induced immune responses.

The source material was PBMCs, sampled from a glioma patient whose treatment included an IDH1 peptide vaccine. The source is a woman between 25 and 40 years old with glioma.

CDR3 region: CASSQDGFGGVTDTQYF. The DNA for the CDR3 is TGTGCCAGCAGCCAAGATGGGTTCGGCGGGGTTACAGATACGCAGTATTTT. This rearrangement joins TRBV4-2 to TRBJ2-3, with TRBD2 as a possible D gene (6 bases). Deletions cut 0 bases from V and 3 bases from J, with 16 bases between. The CDR3 totals 17 residues. The germline V gene has CDR1 LGHNA and CDR2 YNFKEQ.